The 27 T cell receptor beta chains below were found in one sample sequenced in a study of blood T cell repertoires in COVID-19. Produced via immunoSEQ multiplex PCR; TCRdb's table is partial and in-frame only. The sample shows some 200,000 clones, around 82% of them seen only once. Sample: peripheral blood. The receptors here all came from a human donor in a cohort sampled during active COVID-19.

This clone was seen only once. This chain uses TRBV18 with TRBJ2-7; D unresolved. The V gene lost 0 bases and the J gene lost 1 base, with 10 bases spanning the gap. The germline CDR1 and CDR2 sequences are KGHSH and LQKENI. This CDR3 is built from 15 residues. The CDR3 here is CASSPPNRPSYEQYF. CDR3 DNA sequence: TGTGCCAGCTCACCACCGAACAGACCTTCCTACGAGCAGTACTTC.

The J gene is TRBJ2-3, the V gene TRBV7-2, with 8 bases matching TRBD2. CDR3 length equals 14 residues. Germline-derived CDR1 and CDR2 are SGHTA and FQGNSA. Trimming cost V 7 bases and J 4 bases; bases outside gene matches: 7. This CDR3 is CASTGFGRADTQYF. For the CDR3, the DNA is TGTGCCAGCACCGGATTCGGGAGGGCAGATACGCAGTATTTT.

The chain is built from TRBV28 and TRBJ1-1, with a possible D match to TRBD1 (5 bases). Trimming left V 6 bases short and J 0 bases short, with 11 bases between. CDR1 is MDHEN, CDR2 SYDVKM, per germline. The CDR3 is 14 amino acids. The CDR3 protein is CASSHDRMNTEAFF. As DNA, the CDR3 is TGTGCCAGCAGCCATGACAGAATGAACACTGAAGCTTTCTTT.

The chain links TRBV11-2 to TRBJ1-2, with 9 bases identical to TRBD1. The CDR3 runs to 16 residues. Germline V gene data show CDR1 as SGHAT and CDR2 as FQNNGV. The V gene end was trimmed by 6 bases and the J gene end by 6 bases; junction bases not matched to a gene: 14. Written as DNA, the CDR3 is TGTGCCAGCAGTCCCGGGACAGGGTATGGTTTGCATGGCTACACCTTC. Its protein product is CASSPGTGYGLHGYTF.

This CDR3 is CAISDYREGSYNSPLHF. In DNA, the CDR3 is TGTGCCATCAGTGATTATCGGGAAGGCTCCTATAATTCACCCCTCCACTTT. The chain combines TRBV10-3 with TRBJ1-6, with no clear D. Deletions cut 3 bases from V and 0 bases from J, with 12 bases between. Germline CDR1 and CDR2: ENHRY and SYGVKD. The CDR3 covers 17 residues.

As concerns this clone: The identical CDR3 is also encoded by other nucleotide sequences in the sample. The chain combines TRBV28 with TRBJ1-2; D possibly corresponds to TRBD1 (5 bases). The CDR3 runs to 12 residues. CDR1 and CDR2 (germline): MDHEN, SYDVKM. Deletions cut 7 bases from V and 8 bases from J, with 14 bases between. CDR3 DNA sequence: TGTGCCAGCACCCCGGGGGGAATCGGCTACACCTTC. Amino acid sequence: CASTPGGIGYTF.

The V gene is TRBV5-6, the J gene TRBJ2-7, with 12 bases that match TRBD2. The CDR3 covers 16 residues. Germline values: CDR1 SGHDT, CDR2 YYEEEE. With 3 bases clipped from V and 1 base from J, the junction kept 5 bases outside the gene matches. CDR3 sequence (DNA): TGTGCCAGCAGCTCCGGGACTAGCGGGTTTTCCTACGAGCAGTACTTC. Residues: CASSSGTSGFSYEQYF.

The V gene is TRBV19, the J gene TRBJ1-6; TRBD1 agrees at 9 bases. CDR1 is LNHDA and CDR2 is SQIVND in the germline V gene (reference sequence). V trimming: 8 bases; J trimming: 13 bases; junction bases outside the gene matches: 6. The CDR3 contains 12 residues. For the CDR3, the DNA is TGTGCCAGTTGGGACAGGGAAGGGCCCCTCCACTTT. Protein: CASWDREGPLHF. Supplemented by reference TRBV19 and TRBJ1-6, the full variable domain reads DGGITQSPKYLFRKEGQNVTLSCEQNLNHDAMYWYRQDPGQGLRLIYYSQIVNDFQKGDIAEGYSVSREKKESFPLTVTSAQKNPTAFYLCASWDREGPLHFGNGTRLTVT.

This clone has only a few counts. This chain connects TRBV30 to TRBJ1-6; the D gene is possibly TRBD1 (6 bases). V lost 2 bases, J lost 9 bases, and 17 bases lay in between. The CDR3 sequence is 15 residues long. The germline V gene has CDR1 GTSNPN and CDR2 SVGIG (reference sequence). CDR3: CAWSLRGTGGSPLHF. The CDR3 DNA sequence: TGTGCCTGGAGTCTAAGGGGGACCGGAGGTTCACCCCTCCACTTT.

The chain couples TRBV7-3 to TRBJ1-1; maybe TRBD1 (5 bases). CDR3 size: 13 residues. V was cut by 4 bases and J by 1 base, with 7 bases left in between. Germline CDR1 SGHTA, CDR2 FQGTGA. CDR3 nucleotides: TGTGCCAGCAGCTCACAGGCGAACACTGAAGCTTTCTTT. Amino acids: CASSSQANTEAFF.

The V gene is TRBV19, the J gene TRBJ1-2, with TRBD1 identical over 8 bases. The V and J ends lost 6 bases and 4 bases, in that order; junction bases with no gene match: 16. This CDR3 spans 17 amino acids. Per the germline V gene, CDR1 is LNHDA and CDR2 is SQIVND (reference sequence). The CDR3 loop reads CASSPLGQGEGGYGYTF. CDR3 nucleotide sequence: TGTGCCAGTAGCCCCTTAGGACAGGGCGAAGGGGGCTATGGCTACACCTTC.

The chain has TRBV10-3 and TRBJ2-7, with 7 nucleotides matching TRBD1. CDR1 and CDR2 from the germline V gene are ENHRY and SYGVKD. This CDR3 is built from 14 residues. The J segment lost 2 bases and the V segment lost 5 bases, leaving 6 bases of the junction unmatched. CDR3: CAISLTGYTYEQYF. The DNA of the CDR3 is TGTGCCATCAGTTTGACAGGGTACACCTACGAGCAGTACTTC.

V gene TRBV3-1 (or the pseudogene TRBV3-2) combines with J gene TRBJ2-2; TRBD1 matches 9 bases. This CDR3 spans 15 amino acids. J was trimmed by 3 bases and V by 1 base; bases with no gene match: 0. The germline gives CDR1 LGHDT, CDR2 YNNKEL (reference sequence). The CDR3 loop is CASSQGDRDTGELFF. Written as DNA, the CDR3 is TGTGCCAGCAGCCAAGGGGACAGGGACACCGGGGAGCTGTTTTTT.

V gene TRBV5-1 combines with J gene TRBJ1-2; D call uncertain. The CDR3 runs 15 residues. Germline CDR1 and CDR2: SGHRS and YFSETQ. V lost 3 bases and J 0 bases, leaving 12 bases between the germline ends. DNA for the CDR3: TGCGCCAGCAGCTCCTCCTCAAACTCTAACTATGGCTACACCTTC. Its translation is CASSSSSNSNYGYTF.

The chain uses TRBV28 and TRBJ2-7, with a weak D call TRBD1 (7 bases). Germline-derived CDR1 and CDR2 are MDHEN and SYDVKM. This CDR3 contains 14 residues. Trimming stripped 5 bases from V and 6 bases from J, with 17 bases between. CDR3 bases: TGTGCCAGCAGTCCCAACAGGGGAGGAGGCGAGCAGTACTTC. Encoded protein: CASSPNRGGGEQYF. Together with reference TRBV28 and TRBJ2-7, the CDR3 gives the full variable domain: DVKVTQSSRYLVKRTGEKVFLECVQDMDHENMFWYRQDPGLGLRLIYFSYDVKMKEKGDIPEGYSVSREKKERFSLILESASTNQTSMYLCASSPNRGGGEQYFGPGTRLTVT.

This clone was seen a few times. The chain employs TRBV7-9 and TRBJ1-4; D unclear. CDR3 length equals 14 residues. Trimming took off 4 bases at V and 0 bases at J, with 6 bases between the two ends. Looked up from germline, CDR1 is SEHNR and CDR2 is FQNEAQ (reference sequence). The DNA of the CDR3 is TGTGCCAGCAGCTCCCTAGCAACTAATGAAAAACTGTTTTTT. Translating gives CASSSLATNEKLFF.

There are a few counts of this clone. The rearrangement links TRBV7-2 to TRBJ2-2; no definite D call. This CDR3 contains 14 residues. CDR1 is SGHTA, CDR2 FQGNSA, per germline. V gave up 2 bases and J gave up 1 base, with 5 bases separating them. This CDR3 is CASSLILNTGELFF. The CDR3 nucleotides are TGTGCCAGCAGCTTAATTCTGAACACCGGGGAGCTGTTTTTT.

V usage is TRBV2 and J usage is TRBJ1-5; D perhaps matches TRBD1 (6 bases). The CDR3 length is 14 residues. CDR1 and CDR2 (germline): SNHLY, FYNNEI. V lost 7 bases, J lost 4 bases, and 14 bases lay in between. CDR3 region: CASNPTGHNQPQHF. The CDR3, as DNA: TGTGCCAGCAACCCGACAGGTCATAATCAGCCCCAGCATTTT. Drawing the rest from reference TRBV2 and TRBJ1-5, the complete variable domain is EPEVTQTPSHQVTQMGQEVILRCVPISNHLYFYWYRQILGQKVEFLVSFYNNEISEKSEIFDDQFSVERPDGSNFTLKIRSTKLEDSAMYFCASNPTGHNQPQHFGDGTRLSIL.

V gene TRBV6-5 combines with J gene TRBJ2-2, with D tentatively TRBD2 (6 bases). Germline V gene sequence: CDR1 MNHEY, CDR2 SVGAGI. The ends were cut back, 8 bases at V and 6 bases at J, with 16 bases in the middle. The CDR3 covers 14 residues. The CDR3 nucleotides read TGTGCCAGCCGCGCGTCCAGGGAGGCCGGGGAGCTGTTTTTT. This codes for CASRASREAGELFF.

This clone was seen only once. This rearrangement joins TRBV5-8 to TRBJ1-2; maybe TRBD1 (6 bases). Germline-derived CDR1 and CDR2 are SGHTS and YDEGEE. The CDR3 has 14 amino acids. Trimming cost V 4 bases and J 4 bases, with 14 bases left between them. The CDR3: CASSHMTGAYGYTF. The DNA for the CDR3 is TGTGCCAGCAGCCACATGACAGGCGCCTATGGCTACACCTTC.

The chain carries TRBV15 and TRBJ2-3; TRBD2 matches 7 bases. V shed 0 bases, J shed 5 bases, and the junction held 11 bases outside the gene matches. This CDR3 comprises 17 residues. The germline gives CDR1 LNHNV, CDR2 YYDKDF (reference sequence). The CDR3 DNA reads TGTGCCACCAGCAGAGATTTGGTGGGAGGGCCAGTAGATACGCAGTATTTT. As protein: CATSRDLVGGPVDTQYF.

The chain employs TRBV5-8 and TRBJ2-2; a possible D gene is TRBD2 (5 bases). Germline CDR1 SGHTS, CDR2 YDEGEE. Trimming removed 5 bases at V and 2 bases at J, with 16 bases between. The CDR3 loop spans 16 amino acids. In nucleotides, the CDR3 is TGTGCCAGCAGAACACCGCGGGCCCTAAACACCGGGGAGCTGTTTTTT. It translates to CASRTPRALNTGELFF.

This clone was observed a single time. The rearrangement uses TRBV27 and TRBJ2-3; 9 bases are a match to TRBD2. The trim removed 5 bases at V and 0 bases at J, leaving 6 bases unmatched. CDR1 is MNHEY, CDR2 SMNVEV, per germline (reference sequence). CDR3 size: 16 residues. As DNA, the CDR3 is TGTGCCAGCAGTCCCCGGACTAGCGCCAGCACAGATACGCAGTATTTT. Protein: CASSPRTSASTDTQYF.

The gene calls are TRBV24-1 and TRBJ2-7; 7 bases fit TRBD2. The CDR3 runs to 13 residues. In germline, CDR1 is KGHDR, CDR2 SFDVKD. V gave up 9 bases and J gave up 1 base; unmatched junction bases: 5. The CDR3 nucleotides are TGTGCCACCCGCGGGGGACCTTCCTACGAGCAGTACTTC. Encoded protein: CATRGGPSYEQYF.

CDR3 DNA sequence: TGTGCCAGCAGCCATGGGACAGGGTTTGGCTACACCTTC. Amino acid sequence: CASSHGTGFGYTF. The chain carries TRBV3-1 (or the pseudogene TRBV3-2) and TRBJ1-2, with 9 nucleotides matching TRBD1. The CDR3 sequence is 13 residues long. From germline, CDR1 is LGHDT and CDR2 YNNKEL (reference sequence). V shed 3 bases, J shed 7 bases, and the junction held 3 bases outside the gene matches.

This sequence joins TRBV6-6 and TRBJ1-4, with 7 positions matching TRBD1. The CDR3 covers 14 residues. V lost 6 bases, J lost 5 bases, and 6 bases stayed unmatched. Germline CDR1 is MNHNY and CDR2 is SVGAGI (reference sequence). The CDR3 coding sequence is TGTGCCAGCAGCAGGGACAGCCGAAATGAAAAACTGTTTTTT. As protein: CASSRDSRNEKLFF.

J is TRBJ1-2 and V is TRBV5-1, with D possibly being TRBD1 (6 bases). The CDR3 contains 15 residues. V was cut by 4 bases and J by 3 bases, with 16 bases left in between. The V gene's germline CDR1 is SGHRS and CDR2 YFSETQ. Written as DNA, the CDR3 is TGCGCCAGCAGCCTCCTTACAGGGATGGACTATGGCTACACCTTC. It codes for CASSLLTGMDYGYTF.